This record concerns one T cell receptor beta chain sequence. Its antigen remains unidentified. No per-base quality is available; no much larger clone lies one base away. This specimen comes from a study of shared clonotypes between healthy human individuals (dated by TCRdb to the early 2020s). Study-level background: A few men and two women, aged 18 to 49 years, made up the cohort. For each donor, CD4 naive and CD4 memory were each given three plates, CD8 naive was given two plates, and CD8 memory was given one plate. The study deeply sequenced blood TCR repertoires of five healthy adults to estimate repertoire size and the extent of clonotype sharing between individuals. To increase sequencing depth and limit assay-specific biases, different laboratories used diverse techniques to prepare libraries and sequence TCR repertoires. Each donor's leukapheresis produced roughly between about 0.8 and 10 billion PBMCs. What the study reported, not specific to this receptor: Pairwise subsampling led to the expectation that sequencing depth would affect the degree of clonotype sharing among donors. Because the study included only a small number of donors, the genetic and exposure-history diversity represented was limited. Sampling was restricted to blood, and TCR repertoires in tissue are likely to differ from TCR repertoires in blood. Naive subsets generally had larger estimated clonotype richness than memory subsets did. Across a handful of donors, approximately 5% of naive CD4, approximately 4% of naive CD8, around 2.1% of memory CD4, and roughly 0.41% of memory CD8 clonotypes were shared. Incomplete sequencing was indicated by rarefaction of sorted-subset datasets, despite the large sequencing depth. Compared with non-shared clonotypes, the clonotypes found in all four sorted-subset donors had higher generation probabilities.

Using the deep immunoSEQ assay, multiplex PCR amplified TCR CDR3 regions from genomic DNA. Extracted genomic DNA from each cell subset was spread evenly across all wells of several immunoSEQ 96-well plates, with each plate serving as a replicate. Each replicate PCR for sorted subsets received around 0.2 ug genomic DNA, equal to about 30,000 T cell genomes. Purified libraries were quantified with a Qubit 3.0 fluorometer, sized on a Bioanalyzer 2100, and re-quantified with the KAPA Library Quantification kit. Every immunoSEQ 96-well plate was sequenced on a separate single-read 150-cycle Illumina NextSeq 550 flow cell. The study's processing was this. Because the immunoSEQ output held only junctional sequences and lacked quality scores, the filtering could not match the filtering applied to full-length reads. Sequences were annotated with PyIR, a Python wrapper for IgBLAST v1.9, and V/J genes and CDR3 were assigned using IMGT germline references. Any read was removed if the V/J assignment was weak (E-value above 1e-6), the CDR3 was missing, or the read contained stop codons, out-of-frame junctions, or ambiguous translated residues. V3J clonotypes were defined as sequences sharing the same inferred V gene, J gene, and CDR3 amino acid sequence. Percentage overlap between repertoires was calculated by dividing the number of shared unique clonotypes by the size of the smaller repertoire. Three approaches were used to assess repertoire richness: RTK rarefaction, the Chao1 estimator, and Recon v2.1 estimates of unobserved clonotypes. Generation probabilities were computed with OLGA for all TCRbeta clonotypes obtained by the gDNA method from a handful of donors. TCRdb retrieved this table from immuneACCESS and kept in-frame rearrangements only. Not all clones are present; in checked studies, unresolved V genes account for under half, and no reason is known for the remainder. Clone size and the V and J calls come from that table; the DNA yielded D and trimming. This sample gives fewer than 1 million clones in total; just over 95% of them show up just once. The ten largest clones represent about 0.21% of the sample.

From a lookup of the germline V gene (reference sequence), CDR1 and CDR2 are SEHNR and FQNEAQ. V is pruned by 5 bases and J by 6 bases, leaving 12 bases of the junction without a gene match. From the cysteine up to the phenylalanine, the CDR3 has a length of 15 residues. Of the read, only the CDR3 DNA is kept; its 45 bases are in frame from base 1. For the CD8 naive samples, CD45RO-negative cells were positively selected for CCR7, yielding a CD45RA+CCR7+ population from which TemRA cells were excluded. Donors were healthy HIV-negative adults with no recently reported acute infections or vaccinations. Only Caucasian adults living in Nashville, Tennessee, USA were represented among the donors. Blood was collected by leukapheresis, and PBMCs were isolated by Ficoll-Histopaque density gradient centrifugation and then cryopreserved in liquid nitrogen vapor phase. Analytical flow cytometry was used to check the purity and quantity of each magnetically sorted T cell population. Each sorted fraction had its genomic DNA isolated and then quantified by UV absorbance on a Nanodrop 2000c.

The sequencing sample was made of naive CD8+ T cells sorted from blood. This specimen's cell subset or site label, interpreted: CD45RA+CCR7+. The chain is encoded by TRBV7-9 joined to TRBJ2-7; 8 bases in the junction line up with TRBD1. The TCR originated in a man aged 30-40 years in good health. The DNA sequence is given as TGTGCCAGCAGCGCATACATCGGGACAGGTTCCGAGCAGTACTTC. Translated, it reads CASSAYIGTGSEQYF.